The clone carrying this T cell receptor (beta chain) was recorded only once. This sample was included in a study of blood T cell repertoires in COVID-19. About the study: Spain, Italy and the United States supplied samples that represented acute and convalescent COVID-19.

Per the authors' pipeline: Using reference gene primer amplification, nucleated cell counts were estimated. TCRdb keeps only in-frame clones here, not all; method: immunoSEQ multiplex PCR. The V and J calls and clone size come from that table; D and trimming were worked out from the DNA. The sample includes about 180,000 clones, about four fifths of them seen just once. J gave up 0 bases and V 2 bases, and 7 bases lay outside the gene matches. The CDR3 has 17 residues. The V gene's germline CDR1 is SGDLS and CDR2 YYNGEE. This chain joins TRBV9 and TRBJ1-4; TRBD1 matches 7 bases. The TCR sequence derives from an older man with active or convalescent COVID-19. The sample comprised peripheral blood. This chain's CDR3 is CASSVGTASPTNEKLFF. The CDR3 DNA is TGTGCCAGCAGCGTCGGGACAGCCAGCCCAACTAATGAAAAACTGTTTTTT.